One and the same sample provided the 10 T cell receptor beta chains below, sequenced in a study of prognosis after radiotherapy for stage I lung cancer. It was by two-round multiplex PCR that TCR beta CDR3 was amplified from genomic DNA. With primers specific to each TRBV and TRBJ gene, the first-round PCR was performed. TCRdb reprocessed the multiplex PCR reads via MiXCR and lists one record per CDR3 protein. The sample contains roughly 30,000 distinct CDR3 sequences, 34% of which appear only once. Sequenced material: PBMCs, taken before or after stereotactic body radiation therapy (not recorded which). The receptors derive from a donor at least 50 years old with non-small cell lung cancer.

Many counts were recorded for this clonotype. V gene TRBV7-2 combines with J gene TRBJ2-4, with 7 nucleotides matching TRBD2. Germline V CDR1 and CDR2: SGHTA, FQGNSA. This CDR3 contains 13 residues. The V and J ends lost 5 bases and 8 bases, in that order; junction bases with no gene match: 6. The CDR3 coding sequence is TGTGCCAGCAGCCTCACGGGGGGTGACATTCAGTACTTC. It specifies CASSLTGGDIQYF.

There are many counts of this clonotype. The CDR3 spells CASSLVGALEQFF. The CDR3 DNA follows: TGCGCCAGCAGCTTGGTAGGAGCTCTCGAGCAGTTCTTC. The chain uses TRBV5-1 and TRBJ2-1; D ambiguous. The V gene's germline CDR1 is SGHRS and CDR2 YFSETQ. The V gene lost 0 bases and the J gene lost 10 bases, with 11 bases spanning the gap. The CDR3 length is 13 residues.

This clonotype showed up many times. This chain links TRBV6-1 with TRBJ1-1; D remains ambiguous. Trimming cost V 8 bases and J 8 bases, with 18 bases left between them. The CDR3 covers 13 residues. Looked up from germline, CDR1 is MNHNS and CDR2 is SASEGT. The CDR3: CASSPGKDREAFF. The CDR3 coding sequence is TGTGCCAGCTCCCCGGGGAAGGACCGAGAAGCTTTCTTT.

V usage is TRBV6-2 or TRBV6-3 and J usage is TRBJ1-2; D not resolved. The length of the CDR3 is 15 residues. V gave up 6 bases and J gave up 2 bases, with 16 bases separating them. In germline, CDR1 is MNHEY, CDR2 SVGEGT. The CDR3 region has the DNA TGTGCCAGCAGCCCAAGGTACAGTGGAAACTATGGCTACACCTTC. Encoded protein: CASSPRYSGNYGYTF.

The rearrangement links TRBV6-4 to TRBJ2-2; no clear D. The CDR3 has 13 amino acids. Between the trimmed V and J ends, which lost 9 bases and 4 bases, there was a span of 12 bases. CDR1 is MRHNA and CDR2 is SNTAGT in the germline V gene. CDR3 protein: CASLRVGTGELFF. The CDR3 nucleotides read TGTGCCAGTCTCCGGGTAGGCACCGGGGAGCTGTTTTTT.

This clonotype was recorded at least ten times. The chain links TRBV18 to TRBJ2-5, with no clear D. The V end was cut by 0 bases, the J end by 4 bases, with 9 bases between. The CDR3 extends over 14 amino acids. Per the germline V gene, CDR1 is KGHSH and CDR2 is LQKENI. For the CDR3, the DNA is TGTGCCAGCTCACCACCCCCGACGGGAGAGACCCAGTACTTC. The encoded protein is CASSPPPTGETQYF.

In this sample, this clonotype turned up a few times. This may be a read error: a much more frequent sequence differs by one nucleotide. This chain links TRBV20-1 with TRBJ1-5, with D perhaps matching TRBD1 (6 bases). Germline lookup yields CDR1 DFQATT and CDR2 SNEGSKA (reference sequence). This CDR3 region has 14 residues. V was trimmed by 5 bases and J by 2 bases, leaving 13 bases between them. The DNA of the CDR3 is TGCAGTGCTGTACAGGGACGAGGCAATCAGCCCCAGCATTTT. Encoded protein: CSAVQGRGNQPQHF.

Ten or more counts support this clonotype. The chain joins TRBV27 to TRBJ1-1, with D possibly being TRBD1 (6 bases). The germline V gene has CDR1 MNHEY and CDR2 SMNVEV (reference sequence). V lost 3 bases and J 1 base, leaving 15 bases between the germline ends. CDR3 length: 16 residues. The CDR3 DNA sequence: TGTGCCAGCAGTTTTGGCGGGGGGCGGGCGAACACTGAAGCTTTCTTT. It yields the protein CASSFGGGRANTEAFF.

This clonotype was counted many times. The chain couples TRBV28 to TRBJ1-4; D remains unclear. The V gene lost 6 bases and the J gene lost 7 bases, with 12 bases spanning the gap. Germline loops: CDR1 MDHEN, CDR2 SYDVKM. CDR3 size: 13 residues. The DNA for the CDR3 is TGTGCCAGCAGAGGTCAGGTCCTTGAAAAACTGTTTTTT. Translation gives CASRGQVLEKLFF.

CDR3 sequence: CSARTGMGLSNNEQFF. CDR3 sequence (DNA): TGCAGTGCTCGGACAGGGATGGGTCTTTCGAACAATGAGCAGTTCTTC. This chain connects TRBV20-1 to TRBJ2-1, with TRBD1 identical over 8 bases. After removal of 5 bases from V and 5 bases from J, the junction contained 14 bases not matched to a gene. The germline V gene encodes CDR1 DFQATT and CDR2 SNEGSKA (reference sequence). CDR3 length equals 16 residues.